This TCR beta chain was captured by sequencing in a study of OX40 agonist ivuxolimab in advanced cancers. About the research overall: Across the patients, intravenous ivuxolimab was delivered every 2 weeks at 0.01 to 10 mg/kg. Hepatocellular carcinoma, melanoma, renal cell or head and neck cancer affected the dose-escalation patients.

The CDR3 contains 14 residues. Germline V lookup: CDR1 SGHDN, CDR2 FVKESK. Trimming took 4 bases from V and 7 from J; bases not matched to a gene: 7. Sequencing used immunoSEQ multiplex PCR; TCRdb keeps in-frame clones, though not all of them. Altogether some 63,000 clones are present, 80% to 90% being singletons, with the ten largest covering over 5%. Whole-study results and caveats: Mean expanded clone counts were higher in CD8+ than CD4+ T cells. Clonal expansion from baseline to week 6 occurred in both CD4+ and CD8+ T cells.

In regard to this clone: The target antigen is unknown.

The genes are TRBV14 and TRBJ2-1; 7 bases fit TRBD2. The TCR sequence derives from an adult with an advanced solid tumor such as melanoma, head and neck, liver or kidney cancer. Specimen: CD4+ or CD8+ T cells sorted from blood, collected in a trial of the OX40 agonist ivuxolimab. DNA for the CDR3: TGTGCCAGCAGCCTCTTAGGCGGGGGTAATGAGCAGTTCTTC. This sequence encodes CASSLLGGGNEQFF.